The rows below give T cell receptor beta chains drawn from one sample of a study of blood T cell repertoires in COVID-19. TCRdb keeps only in-frame clones here, not all; method: immunoSEQ multiplex PCR. The sample has 140,000 or so clones; 80% to 90% are singletons. Material for sequencing was peripheral blood. These receptors all stem from a man aged 60 to 69 with active or convalescent COVID-19. Each CDR3 is given without its conserved first and last residue.

J	length	V	CDR3
TRBJ2-1	13	TRBV27	ASSLGRVLYNEQF
TRBJ2-7	13	TRBV27	ASSPAGAPSSEQY
TRBJ1-5	13	TRBV15	ATSRSPRSNQPQH
TRBJ2-7	15	TRBV27	ASSSNLGARDIYEQY
TRBJ1-3	15	TRBV28	ASSLAPGLASGNTIY
TRBJ2-2	14	TRBV2	ASRAGTSGITGELF
TRBJ2-5	12	TRBV13	ASSPPGQQETQY
TRBJ1-2	11	TRBV7-3	ASSLRQGNGYT
TRBJ2-1	13	TRBV9	ASSVGGDTYNEQF
TRBJ1-1	13	TRBV6-5	ASNLAVGVSTEAF
TRBJ1-5	10	TRBV6-5	ASSSAGEPQH
TRBJ2-1	13	TRBV7-6	ASNTGTEPYNEQF
TRBJ2-1	13	TRBV7-2	ASSLRGGSKGEQF
TRBJ1-5	12	TRBV6-6	ASSTGQDMRPQH
TRBJ2-1	14	TRBV18	ASSPPLADSYNEQF
TRBJ2-7	12	TRBV6-5	ASSYAPGPYEQY
TRBJ2-7	11	TRBV28	ASSTRDRQRRY
TRBJ2-1	9	TRBV11-2	ASGVGAEQF
TRBJ2-4	15	TRBV2	ASSEAFYSLAKNIQY
TRBJ2-7	12	TRBV28	ASRDRGRGSEQY
TRBJ1-6	14	TRBV4-1	ASSPGQGGSMVPLH
TRBJ2-2	13	TRBV7-3	ASSGLAGNTGELF
TRBJ2-1	9	TRBV12-3/TRBV12-4	ASSLKGVGF
TRBJ1-3	13	TRBV3-1/TRBV3-2	ASSQEARSGNTIY
TRBJ2-7	11	TRBV6-5	AGEGSFYYEQY
TRBJ1-6	13	TRBV6-5	ASSMAQGGASPLH
TRBJ2-1	15	TRBV19	ASSRGTSWSSYNEQF
TRBJ1-1	12	TRBV27	ASSLSGRAGRAF
TRBJ2-7	10	TRBV5-1	ASSSPGTAQY
TRBJ1-5	13	TRBV7-2	ASSIRTGGNQPQH
TRBJ1-4	13	TRBV28	ASSPTGTGDEKLF
TRBJ2-1	15	TRBV5-5	ASILSRAGISYNEQF
TRBJ2-1	11	TRBV29-1	SAGASGYNEQF
TRBJ1-6	9	TRBV6-5	ASGDRGRVH
TRBJ2-5	11	TRBV27	ASSTGAGETQY
TRBJ2-7	12	TRBV24-1	ATSDSGRLYEQY
TRBJ2-7	10	TRBV15	ATSRQGNEQY
TRBJ2-7	10	TRBV28	ASSLQGYEQY
TRBJ2-1	15	TRBV9	ASSVARDLMRGNEQF
TRBJ1-2	13	TRBV15	ATSRAPQGNYGYT